A selection of T cell receptor beta chains follows, all from one sample in a study of T cell responses to AZD1222 COVID-19 vaccine. Profiled with immunoSEQ multiplex PCR; TCRdb holds only in-frame clones, not every one. This table holds about 140,000 clones, roughly 88% found once. The sample in question was peripheral blood, obtained on day 0 of AZD1222 vaccination. The receptors here all came from an adult in good health. Both conserved end residues are part of each CDR3. D genes are given only for firm matches. The size of a clone is reported for some rows only, either as once, few or many, or as a class for expanded clones.

CDR3	DNA	size	V	J	D
CASAEGGSTDTQYF	TGTGCCAGCGCTGAGGGGGGGAGCACAGATACGCAGTATTTT	NA	TRBV7-9	TRBJ2-3	NA
CASSRLADTSYGYTF	TGTGCCAGCTCCAGATTGGCGGACACTTCCTATGGCTACACCTTC	NA	TRBV19	TRBJ1-2	NA
CASSPGLAAYYEQYF	TGTGCCAGCAGCCCGGGACTAGCCGCCTACTACGAGCAGTACTTC	NA	TRBV3-1/TRBV3-2	TRBJ2-7	TRBD2
CASSLGGQGDNSPLHF	TGTGCCAGCAGCTTAGGGGGACAGGGGGACAATTCACCCCTCCACTTT	NA	TRBV5-6	TRBJ1-6	TRBD1
CASSLEWGNYGYTF	TGCGCCAGCAGCTTGGAGTGGGGAAACTATGGCTACACCTTC	once	TRBV5-1	TRBJ1-2	NA
CASSTRGGNTEAFF	TGTGCCAGCAGTACAAGAGGAGGTAACACTGAAGCTTTCTTT	NA	TRBV6-6	TRBJ1-1	NA
CASWVGGQAEAFF	TGTGCCAGCTGGGTGGGGGGGCAAGCTGAAGCTTTCTTT	NA	TRBV6-5	TRBJ1-1	NA
CASSLWVGMETQYF	TGTGCCAGCAGTTTATGGGTAGGGATGGAGACCCAGTACTTC	NA	TRBV27	TRBJ2-5	NA
CSVERTGGRYGYTF	TGCAGCGTTGAACGGACAGGGGGCCGTTATGGCTACACCTTC	NA	TRBV29-1	TRBJ1-2	TRBD1
CASSLDADSGNTIYF	TGTGCCAGCAGCCTGGACGCCGACTCTGGAAACACCATATATTTT	NA	TRBV4-2	TRBJ1-3	NA
CASSLTEWGTYEQYF	TGTGCCAGCAGTTTGACCGAGTGGGGGACCTACGAGCAGTACTTC	NA	TRBV6-6	TRBJ2-7	NA
CASSSPGGRNTEAFF	TGTGCCAGCAGTTCTCCCGGGGGGCGAAACACTGAAGCTTTCTTT	NA	TRBV28	TRBJ1-1	NA
CASSRDQPYEQYF	TGTGCCAGCAGCCGGGACCAGCCCTACGAGCAGTACTTC	NA	TRBV7-9	TRBJ2-7	NA
CSARLGGEQFF	TGCAGTGCGCGACTTGGGGGGGAGCAGTTCTTC	NA	TRBV20-1	TRBJ2-1	NA
CATTSRGKTGYGYTF	TGTGCCACCACCTCCAGGGGGAAGACAGGCTATGGCTACACCTTC	NA	TRBV6-5	TRBJ1-2	TRBD1
CASSPLTYEQYF	TGTGCCAGCAGCCCACTAACCTACGAGCAGTACTTC	NA	TRBV5-8	TRBJ2-7	NA
CASSQLQGQSFSGANVLTF	TGTGCCAGCAGCCAATTACAGGGACAGTCCTTCTCTGGGGCCAACGTCCTGACTTTC	NA	TRBV3-1/TRBV3-2	TRBJ2-6	TRBD1
CSAPPGYGYTF	TGCAGTGCCCCCCCCGGCTATGGCTACACCTTC	NA	TRBV20-1	TRBJ1-2	NA
CASSVWQGEAFF	TGTGCCAGCAGTGTGTGGCAGGGCGAAGCTTTCTTT	NA	TRBV2	TRBJ1-1	NA
CASSQGSGELFF	TGTGCCAGCAGCCAGGGTTCCGGGGAGCTGTTTTTT	NA	TRBV3-1/TRBV3-2	TRBJ2-2	NA
CASSQEPSGGETQYF	TGTGCCAGCAGCCAAGAGCCCAGCGGAGGCGAGACCCAGTACTTC	few	TRBV3-1/TRBV3-2	TRBJ2-5	NA
CASSQGQTHGGYGYTF	TGCGCCAGCAGCCAAGGGCAGACCCACGGCGGCTATGGCTACACCTTC	NA	TRBV4-1	TRBJ1-2	NA
CASSLVQGSEAFF	TGTGCCAGCAGTTTAGTGCAGGGATCGGAAGCTTTCTTT	NA	TRBV12-3/TRBV12-4	TRBJ1-1	NA
CASSGQGTNYGYTF	TGTGCCAGCTCAGGACAGGGAACTAACTATGGCTACACCTTC	NA	TRBV18	TRBJ1-2	TRBD1
CASSPPAGGPHEQYF	TGTGCCAGCAGCCCTCCGGCGGGGGGGCCCCACGAGCAGTACTTC	once	TRBV7-2	TRBJ2-7	TRBD2
CASSDETQYF	TGTGCCAGCAGTGACGAGACCCAGTACTTC	NA	TRBV2	TRBJ2-5	NA
CASRLPAGGPDTQYF	TGTGCCAGCAGGCTCCCAGCGGGAGGCCCAGATACGCAGTATTTT	once	TRBV6-5	TRBJ2-3	TRBD2
CASSSERGGTDTQYF	TGCGCCAGCAGCTCCGAGCGGGGCGGCACAGATACGCAGTATTTT	NA	TRBV5-1	TRBJ2-3	TRBD2
CASSIDASGSSSYNEQFF	TGTGCCAGTAGTATTGACGCTAGCGGGTCAAGCTCCTACAATGAGCAGTTCTTC	NA	TRBV19	TRBJ2-1	TRBD2
CASRNSGHLEAFF	TGTGCCAGCAGGAACTCGGGACACCTTGAAGCTTTCTTT	NA	TRBV25-1	TRBJ1-1	NA
CASSPGSPQGYEQYF	TGTGCCAGCTCACCCGGCAGCCCCCAAGGCTACGAGCAGTACTTC	NA	TRBV18	TRBJ2-7	NA
CASTRTGDTEAFF	TGTGCCAGCACCCGGACAGGGGACACTGAAGCTTTCTTT	once	TRBV6-5	TRBJ1-1	TRBD1
CASSLDVSGGGYNEQFF	TGTGCCAGCAGCTTAGACGTGAGCGGGGGGGGCTACAATGAGCAGTTCTTC	NA	TRBV7-2	TRBJ2-1	TRBD2
CASSPRVAYSNEAFF	TGTGCCAGCAGCCCAAGGGTAGCGTACAGCAACGAAGCTTTCTTT	NA	TRBV7-9	TRBJ1-1	NA
CATTSADQRGETQYF	TGTGCCACCACGTCAGCAGACCAACGGGGAGAGACCCAGTACTTC	NA	TRBV15	TRBJ2-5	NA
CASSLTTNWEQFF	TGTGCCAGCAGTTTAACGACCAATTGGGAGCAGTTCTTC	NA	TRBV27	TRBJ2-1	NA
CASSAGGWTEAFF	TGTGCCAGCAGCGCCGGGGGGTGGACTGAAGCTTTCTTT	NA	TRBV9	TRBJ1-1	NA
CASSTQGTGPEKLFF	TGTGCCAGTAGTACCCAAGGGACAGGGCCAGAAAAACTGTTTTTT	NA	TRBV19	TRBJ1-4	TRBD1
CASSSDRVGNSPLHF	TGCGCCAGCAGCTCCGACAGGGTCGGGAATTCACCCCTCCACTTT	NA	TRBV5-1	TRBJ1-6	TRBD1
CASSRTGARETQYF	TGTGCCAGCAGTAGAACAGGGGCTCGAGAGACCCAGTACTTC	NA	TRBV25-1	TRBJ2-5	TRBD1
CASSVDRDGGRGTDTQYF	TGTGCCAGCAGCGTAGACCGGGATGGGGGGCGAGGCACAGATACGCAGTATTTT	NA	TRBV9	TRBJ2-3	NA
CASQGTAATNYGYTF	TGTGCCAGCCAGGGGACCGCAGCGACTAACTATGGCTACACCTTC	NA	TRBV11-2	TRBJ1-2	NA